The 15 T cell receptor beta chains listed next were all sequenced from one sample in a study of identifying expanded T cells in peripheral blood. Produced via immunoSEQ multiplex PCR; TCRdb's table is partial and in-frame only. The sample yields about 100,000 clones, roughly 87% seen once. What was sequenced was blood. The receptor source for this set is a person aged 18 to 75 in good health.

The chain uses TRBV19 and TRBJ1-2; possibly TRBD1 for D (5 bases). CDR3 length: 15 amino acids. Germline V CDR1 and CDR2: LNHDA, SQIVND (reference sequence). V lost 3 bases, J lost 2 bases, and 13 bases lay in between. CDR3 nucleotide sequence: TGTGCCAGTAGTATGAGGAGGGACTTAAACTATGGCTACACCTTC. Amino acid sequence: CASSMRRDLNYGYTF.

The gene calls are TRBV2 and TRBJ2-1; 7 bases agree with TRBD1. Germline trimming cut 4 bases from V and 0 bases from J; bases unmatched to any gene: 0. This CDR3 has 14 amino acids. Germline loops: CDR1 SNHLY, CDR2 FYNNEI. CDR3 protein: CASSGDSSYNEQFF. In nucleotides, the CDR3 is TGTGCCAGCAGTGGGGACAGCTCCTACAATGAGCAGTTCTTC.

This clone has more than one count but fewer than ten. CDR3 in amino acids: CASSVQGMSNQPQHF. CDR3 nucleotide sequence: TGTGCCAGCAGCGTGCAGGGGATGAGCAATCAGCCCCAGCATTTT. J is TRBJ1-5 and V is TRBV5-5; D may be TRBD1 (6 bases). Germline assignment: CDR1 SGHKS and CDR2 YYEKEE (reference sequence). The length of the CDR3 is 15 residues. Deletions cut 4 bases from V and 1 base from J, with 12 bases between.

Only one count was recorded for this clone. The chain combines TRBV11-2 with TRBJ2-7; D not certain. The CDR3 runs to 14 residues. Trimming pared 1 base from V and 4 bases from J, leaving 11 bases between. CDR1 is SGHAT, CDR2 FQNNGV, per germline. The CDR3 reads CASSLGLTKYEQYF. As DNA, the CDR3 is TGTGCCAGCAGCTTAGGTCTCACCAAGTACGAGCAGTACTTC.

The CDR3 bases are TGTGCTAGTGGTTATTATTGGGACAGGGGACGAGTTAGCAATCAGCCCCAGCATTTT. Amino acid sequence: CASGYYWDRGRVSNQPQHF. This chain connects TRBV12-5 to TRBJ1-5; 10 bases are shared with TRBD1. Germline CDR1 reads LGHNT; CDR2 reads FRNRAP. This CDR3 is built from 19 residues. V shed 4 bases, J shed 0 bases, and the junction held 12 bases outside the gene matches.

The chain recombines TRBV16 with TRBJ1-2; 7 bases are a match to TRBD1. Germline V gives CDR1 KGHSY, CDR2 FQNENV. V dropped 4 bases and J dropped 3; count of bases not matched to a gene: 5. This CDR3 spans 14 amino acids. CDR3 nucleotides: TGTGCCAGCAGCCTCCCCGACAGGGACTATGGCTACACCTTC. Its protein product is CASSLPDRDYGYTF.

J is TRBJ1-1 and V is TRBV7-2, with 7 bases fitting TRBD1. CDR3 length: 13 amino acids. Germline assignment: CDR1 SGHTA and CDR2 FQGNSA. V shed 5 bases, J shed 3 bases, and the junction held 3 bases outside the gene matches. CDR3: CASSPGGDTEAFF. CDR3 bases: TGTGCCAGCAGCCCAGGGGGGGACACTGAAGCTTTCTTT.

This sequence joins TRBV5-6 and TRBJ2-3, with D perhaps TRBD2 (5 bases). Germline V gene lookup returns CDR1 SGHDT and CDR2 YYEEEE. This CDR3 has 16 amino acids. V was clipped by 4 bases and J by 2 bases, with 17 bases between them. The CDR3 is CASSPTSSAHTDTQYF. As DNA, the CDR3 is TGTGCCAGCAGCCCGACGAGTAGCGCGCACACAGATACGCAGTATTTT.

The chain carries TRBV19 and TRBJ1-2; D is perhaps TRBD1 (6 bases). Germline assignment: CDR1 LNHDA and CDR2 SQIVND (reference sequence). The V gene lost 4 bases and the J gene lost 2 bases, with 11 bases spanning the gap. This CDR3 has 14 residues. CDR3 in DNA: TGTGCCAGTAGTAGGGACATACCCAACTATGGCTACACCTTC. Protein: CASSRDIPNYGYTF.

This chain links TRBV7-2 with TRBJ2-7; D not certain. This CDR3 is 16 amino acids long. Germline loops: CDR1 SGHTA, CDR2 FQGNSA. V lost 1 base to trimming and J lost 0 bases, with 13 bases between them. The CDR3 here is CASSLVFKTSSYEQYF. CDR3 nucleotide sequence: TGTGCCAGCAGCTTAGTTTTCAAGACGAGCTCCTACGAGCAGTACTTC.

This sequence joins TRBV27 and TRBJ2-2; possible D gene TRBD1, 6 bases. Trimming cost V 10 bases and J 5 bases, with 14 bases left between them. The CDR3 has 13 amino acids. CDR1 MNHEY and CDR2 SMNVEV come from the germline V gene (reference sequence). The chain's CDR3 is CATQQGGTGELFF. The CDR3 bases are TGTGCCACCCAACAGGGTGGAACCGGGGAGCTGTTTTTT.

The chain employs TRBV5-5 and TRBJ2-5; D ambiguous. CDR1 and CDR2 from the germline V gene are SGHKS and YYEKEE (reference sequence). This CDR3 has 12 amino acids. V lost 2 bases and J lost 1, with 3 bases in between. The CDR3 DNA reads as TGTGCCAGCAGCTTTAGCCAAGAGACCCAGTACTTC. Translated, it gives CASSFSQETQYF.

This rearrangement joins TRBV6-5 to TRBJ2-6; D unclear. CDR1 is MNHEY, CDR2 SVGAGI, per germline. V lost 7 bases, J lost 1 base, and 8 bases lay in between. The CDR3 sequence is 14 residues long. The CDR3 protein is CASTPLSGANVLTF. The CDR3 nucleotides are TGTGCCAGCACTCCTTTATCTGGGGCCAACGTCCTGACTTTC.

This chain connects TRBV6-5 to TRBJ2-7; D tentatively fits TRBD1 or TRBD2 (5 bases each). CDR1 is MNHEY, CDR2 SVGAGI, per germline. V shed 0 bases and J shed 7 bases, with 16 bases lying between them. CDR3 size: 15 residues. The CDR3 region has the DNA TGTGCCAGCAGTTACTCGGCTGGGACGTCGGGTGAGCAGTACTTC. Translation gives CASSYSAGTSGEQYF.

The V and J genes are TRBV29-1 and TRBJ1-4; a weak D match, TRBD1 (5 bases). The CDR3 contains 12 residues. V lost 7 bases and J lost 1, with 7 bases in between. Germline CDR1 SQVTM, CDR2 ANQGSEA. CDR3: CSGGRTNEKLFF. The CDR3 DNA reads as TGCAGCGGGGGGAGAACTAATGAAAAACTGTTTTTT.